These 12 T cell receptor beta chains share one sample of origin, sequenced in a study of control samples from healthy donors and cancer patients. The assay was immunoSEQ multiplex PCR, and TCRdb's table has in-frame clones only and misses some. The sample contains fewer than 30,000 clones, roughly 85% of which appear only once. The specimen was PBMCs. All receptors come from an older woman with head and neck cancer.

The chain has TRBV30 and TRBJ2-1; D uncertain. Germline CDR1 GTSNPN, CDR2 SVGIG (reference sequence). CDR3 size: 11 residues. V was pared by 3 bases and J by 4 bases, with 4 bases between. This CDR3 is CAWRPYNEQFF. The CDR3 region has the DNA TGTGCCTGGAGGCCGTACAATGAGCAGTTCTTC.

This chain joins TRBV7-9 and TRBJ2-2; the match to TRBD1 covers 8 bases. This CDR3 is 13 amino acids long. CDR1 SEHNR and CDR2 FQNEAQ come from the germline V gene (reference sequence). V dropped 9 bases and J dropped 4; count of bases not matched to a gene: 4. CDR3: CARGQEATGELFF. CDR3 nucleotide sequence: TGTGCCAGGGGACAGGAGGCCACCGGGGAGCTGTTTTTT. The full variable domain, rest sourced from reference TRBV7-9 and TRBJ2-2, is DTGVSQNPRHKITKRGQNVTFRCDPISEHNRLYWYRQTLGQGPEFLTYFQNEAQLEKSRLLSDRFSAERPKGSFSTLEIQRTEQGDSAMYLCARGQEATGELFFGEGSRLTVL.

The chain combines TRBV7-2 with TRBJ1-2; D possibly corresponds to TRBD1 (5 bases). V was shortened by 7 bases and J by 4 bases, with 13 bases between the two germline ends. Looked up from germline, CDR1 is SGHTA and CDR2 is FQGNSA. The length of the CDR3 is 13 residues. CDR3 bases: TGTGCCAGCACCCTCGGACACCTCTATGGCTACACCTTC. The encoded protein is CASTLGHLYGYTF.

V gene TRBV16 combines with J gene TRBJ1-5; 8 bases agree with TRBD1. Losses at the gene ends were 0 bases for V and 4 bases for J; bases not matched to a gene: 5. Per germline, CDR1 KGHSY and CDR2 FQNENV. The CDR3 is 16 residues long. The CDR3 DNA reads TGTGCCAGCAGCCAATCCCCGGACAGGGTTAATCAGCCCCAGCATTTT. Translating it yields CASSQSPDRVNQPQHF.

The rearrangement uses TRBV3-1 (or the pseudogene TRBV3-2) and TRBJ2-3, with a weak D call TRBD2 (5 bases). The ends were cut back, 5 bases at V and 6 bases at J, with 12 bases in the middle. Per the germline V gene, CDR1 is LGHDT and CDR2 is YNNKEL (reference sequence). The CDR3 loop spans 13 amino acids. The CDR3 here is CASSGRLSDTQYF. The CDR3 DNA reads as TGTGCCAGCAGCGGACGACTATCGGATACGCAGTATTTT.

This clone was detected only a few times. CDR3 in amino acids: CASSGNNSPLHF. CDR3 nucleotides: TGTGCCAGCAGTGGGAATAATTCACCCCTCCACTTT. The chain has TRBV2 and TRBJ1-6, with unresolved D. CDR1 is SNHLY, CDR2 FYNNEI, per germline. With 4 bases removed from V and 5 bases from J, the gap between germline ends came to 3 bases. This CDR3 is built from 12 residues. Complete variable domain (other parts from reference TRBV2 and TRBJ1-6): EPEVTQTPSHQVTQMGQEVILRCVPISNHLYFYWYRQILGQKVEFLVSFYNNEISEKSEIFDDQFSVERPDGSNFTLKIRSTKLEDSAMYFCASSGNNSPLHFGNGTRLTVT.

V and J are TRBV13 and TRBJ1-2; weak D call: TRBD1 (5 bases). This CDR3 comprises 16 residues. V was shortened by 7 bases and J by 5 bases, with 23 bases between the two germline ends. Germline V CDR1 and CDR2: PRHDT, FYEKMQ (reference sequence). The CDR3 here is CASTVRWQGARYGYTF. Here the CDR3 DNA reads TGTGCCAGCACGGTCAGATGGCAGGGCGCTAGGTATGGCTACACCTTC.

V usage is TRBV29-1 and J usage is TRBJ1-2, with D hard to call. V shed 5 bases and J shed 5 bases, with 9 bases lying between them. The CDR3 extends over 11 amino acids. Per the germline V gene, CDR1 is SQVTM and CDR2 is ANQGSEA. The CDR3 region has the DNA TGCAGCGTTCCATGGAGGTATGGCTACACCTTC. This codes for CSVPWRYGYTF.

This clone turned up a few times. This chain links TRBV11-2 with TRBJ1-1; D not certain. CDR3 size: 12 residues. The V end was cut by 0 bases, the J end by 3 bases, with 2 bases between. CDR1 SGHAT and CDR2 FQNNGV come from the germline V gene. The CDR3 spells CASSLDYTEAFF. The CDR3 DNA sequence: TGTGCCAGCAGCTTAGATTACACTGAAGCTTTCTTT.

This clone appeared once. This chain connects TRBV11-2 to TRBJ1-4; 8 nucleotides agree with TRBD1. The trim removed 4 bases at V and 8 bases at J, leaving 9 bases unmatched. This CDR3 region has 15 residues. In germline, CDR1 is SGHAT, CDR2 FQNNGV. The CDR3 bases are TGTGCCAGCAGCTCCGGACAGGGACGCGAAGAAAAACTGTTTTTT. It codes for CASSSGQGREEKLFF. The full variable domain, its missing parts supplied by reference TRBV11-2 and TRBJ1-4, is EAGVAQSPRYKIIEKRQSVAFWCNPISGHATLYWYQQILGQGPKLLIQFQNNGVVDDSQLPKDRFSAERLKGVDSTLKIQPAKLEDSAVYLCASSSGQGREEKLFFGSGTQLSVL.

This clone has just a few counts. V usage is TRBV7-8 and J usage is TRBJ2-1; 9 nucleotides align to TRBD2. Unmatched junction bases numbered 11, after V lost 5 bases and J lost 9 bases. CDR3 size: 15 residues. Per germline, CDR1 SGHVS and CDR2 FQNEAQ. This chain's CDR3 is CASSRLAGSGSEQFF. CDR3 bases: TGTGCCAGCAGCCGGCTAGCGGGGAGTGGGAGTGAGCAGTTCTTC.

The V call is TRBV29-1, the J call TRBJ2-1, with 9 nucleotides matching TRBD2. Germline V gives CDR1 SQVTM, CDR2 ANQGSEA. The junction had 11 bases not matched to a gene; V was cut back by 6 bases and J by 8 bases. This CDR3 has 14 residues. The CDR3 DNA follows: TGCAGCGTGAACTTAGCGGGAGCGGTTGATGAGCAGTTCTTC. It is translated as CSVNLAGAVDEQFF.